A selection of T cell receptor beta chains follows, all from one sample in a study of cytomegalovirus exposure and HLA in healthy donors. Using immunoSEQ multiplex PCR, the repertoire was profiled, and TCRdb retains in-frame clones only, with some absent. The repertoire holds about 130,000 clones, with approximately 62% as singletons. The sequenced material came from PBMCs. Every receptor here comes from a human donor in good health. Each CDR3 is given with its conserved first and last residue. Fields, in order: D gene, clone size, J gene, V gene, CDR3 DNA, CDR3 protein. The D gene is left open where the match is weak. Part of the rows lack a size; the others show once, few, many or a class for expanded clones.

>NA|NA|TRBJ2-2|TRBV19
TGTGCCAGTAGTGGGAGAACCGGGGAGCTGTTTTTT
CASSGRTGELFF
>NA|NA|TRBJ1-1|TRBV29-1
TGCAGCGTTGACGCAGGGGAGATTGAAGCTTTCTTT
CSVDAGEIEAFF
>TRBD2|NA|TRBJ2-1|TRBV7-9
TGTGCCAGCAGCTTAGCGGGAGGGCCCGGTGAGCAGCTCTTC
CASSLAGGPGEQLF
>NA|NA|TRBJ2-7|TRBV19
TGTGCCAGTAGTTCGGTCGGCTACGAGCAGTACTTC
CASSSVGYEQYF
>TRBD1|NA|TRBJ2-7|TRBV5-1
TGCGCCAGCAGCCAGGGACAGGGGGGCCACGACGAGCAGTACTTC
CASSQGQGGHDEQYF
>TRBD1|few|TRBJ1-1|TRBV28
TGTGCCAGCAGCGTAGGGGGCGGGGAGAACACTGAAGCTTTCTTT
CASSVGGGENTEAFF
>TRBD2|NA|TRBJ2-1|TRBV7-3
TGTGCCAGCAGCTTAAGTGGTACGGGAGGGCCTTACAATGAGCAGTTCTTC
CASSLSGTGGPYNEQFF
>NA|few|TRBJ2-7|TRBV7-8
TGTGCCAGCAGCTTAGGGGAGGCCCACGAGCAGTACTTC
CASSLGEAHEQYF
>TRBD1|NA|TRBJ2-5|TRBV10-3
TGTGCCATCAGTGAGGGGACAGGGGCTTTCCAAGAGACCCAGTACTTC
CAISEGTGAFQETQYF
>NA|few|TRBJ1-1|TRBV19
TGTGCCAGTAGTATATCGGGATACACTGAAGCTTTCTTT
CASSISGYTEAFF
>TRBD2|NA|TRBJ2-7|TRBV15
TGTGCCACTAGTAGGACTAGCGAATCCTACGAGCAGTACTTC
CATSRTSESYEQYF
>TRBD1|NA|TRBJ1-3|TRBV28
TGTGCCACCGGGACAGGGGGTTTGGTATCTGGAAACACCATATATTTT
CATGTGGLVSGNTIYF
>NA|NA|TRBJ2-1|TRBV27
TGTGCCAACCCGCACCTCCGGGGGGCACCGAGAGATGAGCAGTTCTTC
CANPHLRGAPRDEQFF
>NA|NA|TRBJ2-6|TRBV7-9
TGTGCCAGCAGCTTAGCGACAGCTGGGGCCAACGTCCTGACTTTC
CASSLATAGANVLTF
>TRBD2|NA|TRBJ2-1|TRBV19
TGTGCCAGTAGTATAAGTCCGGCCGGGACTAGCCGCAATGAGCAGTTCTTC
CASSISPAGTSRNEQFF
>NA|NA|TRBJ2-7|TRBV19
TGTGCCAGTAGTCTCACGGGCCCTACCATAGGAGGAGGGGTCTACGAGCAGTACTTC
CASSLTGPTIGGGVYEQYF
>NA|once|TRBJ1-1|TRBV6-6
TGTGCCAGCAGTTTTGAAGAGGGAGAAGCTTTCTTT
CASSFEEGEAFF
>NA|NA|TRBJ2-7|TRBV2
TGTGCCAGCAGGATGGACACGACCCTCGAGCAGTACTTC
CASRMDTTLEQYF
>TRBD2|NA|TRBJ2-2|TRBV5-1
TGCGCCAGCAGCTTGAGTAGGACCCCGGGACTAGCGAACACCGGGGAGCTGTTTTTT
CASSLSRTPGLANTGELFF
>NA|NA|TRBJ1-1|TRBV5-1
TGCGCCAGCAGCTTGTTGCAGGGGTTAGGCACTGAAGCTTTCTTT
CASSLLQGLGTEAFF
>TRBD1|NA|TRBJ1-2|TRBV6-1
TGTGCCAGCGGAAGGGACAGAATTAACTATGGCTACACCTTC
CASGRDRINYGYTF
>NA|few|TRBJ1-2|TRBV18
TGTGCCAGCTCACCAAAAGTCTCTGGCGGCTACACCTTC
CASSPKVSGGYTF
>TRBD2|NA|TRBJ2-7|TRBV25-1
TGTGCCAGCAGCTTAGCGGGCCGGAGTGAGCAGTACTTC
CASSLAGRSEQYF
>TRBD1|NA|TRBJ1-2|TRBV6-5
TGTGCCAGCAGTGGCCCCCGGGACAGTAACTATGGCTACACCTTC
CASSGPRDSNYGYTF
>TRBD1|NA|TRBJ1-4|TRBV18
TGTGCCAGCTCCCCATACCTTGACAGGGCGGAAAAACTGTTTTTT
CASSPYLDRAEKLFF
>NA|once|TRBJ1-1|TRBV5-1
TGCGCCAGCAGCTTGGCGGTAGAGAACACTGAAGCTTTCTTT
CASSLAVENTEAFF
>TRBD2|NA|TRBJ2-7|TRBV18
TGTGCCAGCTCAACCGGGACTAGCGGGAGTTACGAGCAGTACTTC
CASSTGTSGSYEQYF
>TRBD1|NA|TRBJ1-1|TRBV11-1
TGTGCCAGCAGTCCCCGGACAGGGCCGTACACTGAAGCTTTCTTT
CASSPRTGPYTEAFF
>NA|few|TRBJ1-1|TRBV25-1
TGTGCCAGCAGCCGGATAGACAGTGACTACACTGAAGCTTTCTTT
CASSRIDSDYTEAFF
>TRBD1|NA|TRBJ2-7|TRBV28
TGTGCAAGCAGTTTCCCGGGACAGGGACCCTACGAGCAGTACTTC
CASSFPGQGPYEQYF
>NA|NA|TRBJ2-1|TRBV11-3
TGTGCCAGCAGCTTACGACAGGGAGGAGGGGATGAGCAGTTCTTC
CASSLRQGGGDEQFF
>NA|NA|TRBJ1-1|TRBV5-1
TGCGCCAGCAGCTTGGGCCAGTCGAACACTGAAGCTTTCTTT
CASSLGQSNTEAFF
>TRBD2|NA|TRBJ2-3|TRBV6-5
TGTGCCAGCGGCCGGGGGGGTAGCACAGATACGCAGTATTTT
CASGRGGSTDTQYF
>NA|NA|TRBJ2-1|TRBV18
TGTGCCAGCTCACCAGAGGTGACGGGTAATGAGCAGTTCTTC
CASSPEVTGNEQFF
>NA|NA|TRBJ2-7|TRBV5-1
TGCGCCAGCAGCCACAAAGACCCCCCGACTTACGAGCAGTACTTC
CASSHKDPPTYEQYF
>NA|NA|TRBJ1-1|TRBV19
TGTGCCAGTAGTATTGATCTCTATGGAGCTTTCTTT
CASSIDLYGAFF
>NA|NA|TRBJ2-7|TRBV19
TGTGCCAGTAGTATGGGACAAGTCTACGAGCAGTACTTC
CASSMGQVYEQYF
>TRBD1|NA|TRBJ1-2|TRBV28
TGTGCCAGCAGTACAGACAGGGGGGATGGCTACACCTTC
CASSTDRGDGYTF
>TRBD2|NA|TRBJ2-7|TRBV9
TGTGCCAGCAGCTCAGGCGGGAGTTCCTCCTACGAGCAGTACTTC
CASSSGGSSSYEQYF
>TRBD2|NA|TRBJ2-7|TRBV18
TGTGCCAGCTCACCAGGACTAGCGGGAGGGCCCCAGTACTTC
CASSPGLAGGPQYF
>TRBD1|NA|TRBJ1-1|TRBV30
TGTGCCTGCGCTATGACAGGGTTCTACACTGAAGCTTTCTTT
CACAMTGFYTEAFF
>TRBD1|few|TRBJ1-2|TRBV6-4
TGTGCCAGCAGTGACTTACCGGGACAGTCTAACTATGGCTACACCTTC
CASSDLPGQSNYGYTF
>TRBD1|few|TRBJ2-1|TRBV18
TGTGCCAGCTCACCAGGGGGTGGACAGGGGATAAATGAGCAGTTCTTC
CASSPGGGQGINEQFF
>NA|NA|TRBJ2-7|TRBV11-1
TGTGCCAGCAGCCTATTACCCAACTACGAGCAGTACTTC
CASSLLPNYEQYF
>TRBD2|NA|TRBJ2-1|TRBV5-6
TGTGCCAGCAGACTAGCGGTTTACAATGAGCAGTTCTTC
CASRLAVYNEQFF
>TRBD2|NA|TRBJ2-5|TRBV5-1
TGCGCCAGCAGCTTGGAAGTAGGGACTAGTCAAACCCAGTACTTC
CASSLEVGTSQTQYF
>NA|NA|TRBJ2-7|TRBV13
TGTGCCAGCAGCTTAGGGCGAAACCCCTACGAGCAGTACTTC
CASSLGRNPYEQYF
>NA|NA|TRBJ1-2|TRBV5-4
TGTGCCAGCAGCTTGATGACAGGCGGCGGCTACACCTTC
CASSLMTGGGYTF
>NA|few|TRBJ2-7|TRBV9
TGTGCCAGCAGCGGGGGGGGCTCGGGGTCGTACGAGCAGTACTTC
CASSGGGSGSYEQYF
>TRBD1|NA|TRBJ2-1|TRBV7-9
TGTGCCAGCAGCGCTTCCGGGACAGGGGAGTACAATGAGCAGTTCTTC
CASSASGTGEYNEQFF
>TRBD1|NA|TRBJ2-6|TRBV7-3
TGTGCCAGCAGCTCGTGGGACAGGGTGTCCTCTGGGGCCAACGTCCTGACTTTC
CASSSWDRVSSGANVLTF
>NA|NA|TRBJ1-3|TRBV28
TGTGCCAGCAGCGGGACTACTGGAAACACCATATATTTT
CASSGTTGNTIYF
>NA|NA|TRBJ2-5|TRBV11-2
TGTGCCAGCAGCTTAGGTGGCGGAGAGACCCAGTACTTC
CASSLGGGETQYF
>TRBD1|NA|TRBJ2-2|TRBV4-2
TGTGCCAGCACAGGGACAGGGGGCTGGGGCGGGGAGCTGTTTTTT
CASTGTGGWGGELFF
>NA|NA|TRBJ2-4|TRBV11-3
TGTGCCAGCGGCGAGCGGTCCTTAGCCAAAAACATTCAGTACTTC
CASGERSLAKNIQYF
>NA|few|TRBJ2-1|TRBV27
TGTGCCAGCAGTTTAACAGCTAACTCCTACAATGAGCAGTTCTTC
CASSLTANSYNEQFF